Presented here are 22 T cell receptor beta chains from one specimen sequenced in a study of blood T cell repertoires in COVID-19. Produced via immunoSEQ multiplex PCR; TCRdb's table is partial and in-frame only. The data hold approximately 100,000 clones, with approximately 80% observed a single time. The sample was peripheral blood. These receptors were obtained from a woman aged 45-60 years with acute or convalescent COVID-19.

The chain has TRBV5-1 and TRBJ1-3; 8 bases align to TRBD1. This CDR3 has 14 residues. Unmatched junction bases numbered 3, after V lost 0 bases and J lost 7 bases. Germline values: CDR1 SGHRS, CDR2 YFSETQ. In DNA form, the CDR3 reads TGCGCCAGCAGCTTGGAGCGACAGGGGAACACCATATATTTT. It specifies CASSLERQGNTIYF. Filled out from reference TRBV5-1 and TRBJ1-3, the complete variable domain reads KAGVTQTPRYLIKTRGQQVTLSCSPISGHRSVSWYQQTPGQGLQFLFEYFSETQRNKGNFPGRFSGRQFSNSRSEMNVSTLELGDSALYLCASSLERQGNTIYFGEGSWLTVV.

The genes are TRBV9 and TRBJ1-3, with 7 bases identical to TRBD1. J was trimmed by 2 bases and V by 4 bases; bases with no gene match: 12. The CDR3 loop spans 17 amino acids. CDR1 is SGDLS, CDR2 YYNGEE, per germline. CDR3 protein: CASSPIPTGTPGNTIYF. In DNA, the CDR3 is TGTGCCAGCAGCCCTATCCCGACAGGGACGCCTGGAAACACCATATATTTT. The variable domain in full, completed from reference TRBV9 and TRBJ1-3, reads DSGVTQTPKHLITATGQRVTLRCSPRSGDLSVYWYQQSLDQGLQFLIQYYNGEERAKGNILERFSAQQFPDLHSELNLSSLELGDSALYFCASSPIPTGTPGNTIYFGEGSWLTVV.

The table lists this clone with a few counts. The gene calls are TRBV6-5 and TRBJ1-1; 9 positions match TRBD1. CDR1 and CDR2 (germline): MNHEY, SVGAGI. The CDR3 has 14 amino acids. J was trimmed by 5 bases and V by 2 bases; bases with no gene match: 3. The CDR3, as DNA: TGTGCCAGCAGTTACGGGACAGGGAGGACTGAAGCTTTCTTT. Its protein is CASSYGTGRTEAFF.

The V gene is TRBV3-1 (or the pseudogene TRBV3-2), the J gene TRBJ1-1; a possible D gene is TRBD1 (5 bases). Germline V gives CDR1 LGHDT, CDR2 YNNKEL (reference sequence). V dropped 0 bases and J dropped 2 bases, with 10 bases sitting between them. The CDR3 is 15 amino acids. CDR3 nucleotide sequence: TGTGCCAGCAGCCAAGAGGGAGGGGTAAACACTGAAGCTTTCTTT. Its translation: CASSQEGGVNTEAFF.

V gene TRBV7-2 combines with J gene TRBJ2-1; the D is unclear. The CDR3 consists of 12 residues. CDR1 is SGHTA, CDR2 FQGNSA, per germline. Trimming took 1 base from V and 8 from J, leaving 6 bases between them. The CDR3 sequence: CASSLVYDEQFF. In nucleotides, the CDR3 is TGTGCCAGCAGCTTAGTCTATGATGAGCAGTTCTTC.

This clone has just a few counts. This rearrangement joins TRBV14 to TRBJ1-4, with D possibly being TRBD1 (6 bases). V was cut by 4 bases and J by 5 bases, with 8 bases left in between. Germline V gene lookup returns CDR1 SGHDN and CDR2 FVKESK. The CDR3 totals 13 residues. The CDR3 nucleotides read TGTGCCAGCAGCCGACAGGTCAATGAAAAACTGTTTTTT. Protein: CASSRQVNEKLFF.

CDR3 protein: CASSYKTSPVGNEQFF. The CDR3 DNA sequence: TGTGCCAGCAGTTACAAGACTAGCCCTGTGGGCAATGAGCAGTTCTTC. The rearrangement links TRBV6-6 to TRBJ2-1; 7 nucleotides line up with TRBD2. Germline loops: CDR1 MNHNY, CDR2 SVGAGI (reference sequence). With V trimmed by 2 bases and J by 6 bases, 10 bases remained unmatched. This CDR3 comprises 16 residues.

V and J are TRBV9 and TRBJ1-2, with TRBD1 matching 8 bases. Germline V gene sequence: CDR1 SGDLS, CDR2 YYNGEE. V dropped 0 bases and J dropped 4; count of bases not matched to a gene: 5. This CDR3 is built from 15 residues. The CDR3: CASSVASQGAYGYTF. The CDR3 DNA is TGTGCCAGCAGCGTAGCTTCCCAGGGGGCCTATGGCTACACCTTC.

This chain uses TRBV5-5 with TRBJ1-3; TRBD1 matches at 8 bases. The junction had 6 bases not matched to a gene; V was cut back by 0 bases and J by 4 bases. Germline V gives CDR1 SGHKS, CDR2 YYEKEE (reference sequence). This CDR3 is 16 amino acids long. CDR3 in DNA: TGTGCCAGCAGCTTGGGAGGACAGGGCAGAGGAAACACCATATATTTT. As protein: CASSLGGQGRGNTIYF.

This clone appeared once. The V call is TRBV25-1, the J call TRBJ1-4; D call uncertain. This CDR3 has 13 amino acids. The germline V gene has CDR1 MGHDK and CDR2 SYGVNS. The germline V and J ends were trimmed by 2 bases and 8 bases, with 9 bases remaining between them. The CDR3 nucleotides read TGTGCCAGCAGTGAACACAATACAGAAAAACTGTTTTTT. It translates to CASSEHNTEKLFF. The full variable domain, in which reference TRBV25-1 and TRBJ1-4 provide the parts outside the CDR3, is EADIYQTPRYLVIGTGKKITLECSQTMGHDKMYWYQQDPGMELHLIHYSYGVNSTEKGDLSSESTVSRIRTEHFPLTLESARPSHTSQYLCASSEHNTEKLFFGSGTQLSVL.

V and J are TRBV12-3 or TRBV12-4 and TRBJ2-1; no firm D call. This CDR3 comprises 13 residues. With 3 bases removed from V and 7 bases from J, the gap between germline ends came to 10 bases. The CDR3, as DNA: TGTGCCAGCAGTTTTAGTGACAAGAATGAGCAGTTCTTC. Amino acids: CASSFSDKNEQFF.

In this sample, this clone turned up a few times. The chain has TRBV24-1 and TRBJ1-1; TRBD1 matches 9 bases. This CDR3 is 13 amino acids long. With V trimmed by 7 bases and J by 4 bases, 3 bases remained unmatched. The germline gives CDR1 KGHDR, CDR2 SFDVKD. The CDR3 protein is CATRGGQGTEAFF. DNA for the CDR3: TGTGCCACCAGGGGGGGACAGGGCACTGAAGCTTTCTTT.

This clone was counted only a few times. The genes are TRBV30 and TRBJ2-5; 9 bases line up with TRBD2. Germline V CDR1 and CDR2: GTSNPN, SVGIG (reference sequence). The trim removed 2 bases at V and 7 bases at J, leaving 8 bases unmatched. This CDR3 is 14 amino acids long. Here the CDR3 DNA reads TGTGCCTGGAGTTTGCCTAGCGGGGATGTGACCCAGTACTTC. Translating gives CAWSLPSGDVTQYF. The full variable domain, in which reference TRBV30 and TRBJ2-5 provide the parts outside the CDR3, is SQTIHQWPATLVQPVGSPLSLECTVEGTSNPNLYWYRQAAGRGLQLLFYSVGIGQISSEVPQNLSASRPQDRQFILSSKKLLLSDSGFYLCAWSLPSGDVTQYFGPGTRLLVL.

The chain uses TRBV9 and TRBJ2-7, with 11 bases aligning to TRBD1. This CDR3 contains 14 residues. Germline values: CDR1 SGDLS, CDR2 YYNGEE. Trimming took 2 bases from V and 6 from J; bases not matched to a gene: 4. CDR3 coding DNA: TGTGCCAGCAGCGTCCGGGACAGGGGGTCCGAGCAGTACTTC. It yields the protein CASSVRDRGSEQYF.

The chain has TRBV12-3 or TRBV12-4 and TRBJ1-2, with TRBD1 matching 7 bases. The trim removed 5 bases at V and 8 bases at J, leaving 5 bases unmatched. The CDR3 covers 12 residues. Written as DNA, the CDR3 is TGTGCCAGCAGTCAGACAGGGCTCGGCTACACCTTC. This codes for CASSQTGLGYTF.

The chain joins TRBV2 to TRBJ1-2; 8 bases match TRBD1. Germline values: CDR1 SNHLY, CDR2 FYNNEI. J gave up 7 bases and V 1 base, and 8 bases lay outside the gene matches. CDR3 length: 15 residues. CDR3 amino acids: CASSEGPRGQRGYTF. CDR3 DNA: TGTGCCAGCAGTGAAGGGCCCAGGGGGCAGCGTGGCTACACCTTC.

The chain is built from TRBV10-3 and TRBJ2-7; 8 positions agree with TRBD1. J lost 2 bases, V lost 8 bases, and 5 bases had no gene match. From germline, CDR1 is ENHRY and CDR2 SYGVKD. There are 13 residues in the CDR3. CDR3 sequence: CAISETGAYEQYF. CDR3 in DNA: TGTGCCATCTCTGAGACAGGGGCCTACGAGCAGTACTTC.

The J gene is TRBJ1-1, the V gene TRBV7-9; TRBD1 is a possible D gene (5 bases). Germline V lookup: CDR1 SEHNR, CDR2 FQNEAQ (reference sequence). The CDR3 contains 15 residues. Trimming shortened V by 0 bases and J by 4 bases, and 12 bases separated the two germline ends. Here the CDR3 DNA reads TGTGCCAGCAGCTTAGCGGACGGGGGTCGCACTGAAGCTTTCTTT. It encodes CASSLADGGRTEAFF.

This clone appeared a few times. V and J are TRBV10-2 and TRBJ1-2; maybe TRBD1 (5 bases). This CDR3 has 15 residues. Trimming cost V 0 bases and J 5 bases, with 13 bases left between them. The germline V gene has CDR1 WSHSY and CDR2 SAAADI. CDR3 in DNA: TGCGCCAGCAGTGAGTCATGGGGCGTGAGATATGGCTACACCTTC. This codes for CASSESWGVRYGYTF.

The rearrangement joins TRBV5-6 to TRBJ1-4; D perhaps matches TRBD1 (5 bases). The CDR3 consists of 15 residues. The germline V gene has CDR1 SGHDT and CDR2 YYEEEE. V shed 0 bases and J shed 2 bases, with 8 bases lying between them. The CDR3 loop is CASSLGGVTNEKLFF. As DNA, the CDR3 is TGTGCCAGCAGCTTGGGGGGCGTTACTAATGAAAAACTGTTTTTT.

This clone was seen just once. The rearrangement links TRBV5-4 to TRBJ2-7; 9 bases map to TRBD1. The germline V gene has CDR1 SGHNT and CDR2 YYREEE (reference sequence). The CDR3 is made up of 15 amino acids. J was trimmed by 2 bases and V by 4 bases; bases with no gene match: 7. The CDR3 DNA sequence: TGTGCCAGCAGCAGCCGGACAGGGGATCCCTACGAGCAGTACTTC. It yields the protein CASSSRTGDPYEQYF. The whole variable domain, filled in from reference TRBV5-4 and TRBJ2-7, reads ETGVTQSPTHLIKTRGQQVTLRCSSQSGHNTVSWYQQALGQGPQFIFQYYREEENGRGNFPPRFSGLQFPNYSSELNVNALELDDSALYLCASSSRTGDPYEQYFGPGTRLTVT.

This clone is a singleton in its sample. The V gene is TRBV6-6, the J gene TRBJ1-6; 12 bases map to TRBD1. Trimming at V came to 8 bases and at J to 7 bases, leaving 3 bases not matched to a gene. CDR1 and CDR2 (germline): MNHNY, SVGAGI (reference sequence). The CDR3 is 14 residues long. CDR3: CASVGTGGNSPLHF. The CDR3 DNA reads TGTGCCAGCGTGGGGACAGGGGGCAATTCACCCCTCCACTTT.